This T cell receptor beta chain comes out of a study of OX40 agonist ivuxolimab in advanced cancers. General study findings and limits: At 0.1-3.0 mg/kg, partial responders had clonal expansion among the lowest observed.

Regarding this clone: Antigen unknown.

Assay: immunoSEQ multiplex PCR; the TCRdb copy retains only in-frame clones and omits some. The table shows 90,000 to 100,000 clones, with more than 95% occurring only once. Germline V CDR1 and CDR2: MNHEY, SVGAGI. V gave up 2 bases and J gave up 8 bases; unmatched junction bases: 9. The CDR3 totals 16 residues. The rearrangement uses TRBV6-5 and TRBJ1-1, with 12 nucleotides matching TRBD1. The source was CD4+ or CD8+ T cells sorted from blood, collected in a trial of the OX40 agonist ivuxolimab. This clonotype originated in an adult with an advanced solid tumor such as melanoma, head and neck, liver or kidney cancer. This chain's CDR3 is CASSYGTGGPLLEAFF. The CDR3 coding sequence is TGTGCCAGCAGTTACGGGACAGGGGGCCCCTTACTAGAAGCTTTCTTT.